These T cell receptor beta chains were read from a single sample in a study of blood T cell repertoires in COVID-19. The assay was immunoSEQ multiplex PCR, and TCRdb's table has in-frame clones only and misses some. The table records around 150,000 clones, 87% of them present only once. Sequenced material: peripheral blood. The source is a human donor in a cohort sampled during active COVID-19. Both conserved end residues are part of each CDR3. The D gene is left open where the match is weak. Not all rows give a size; the values are once, few, many and, for expanded clones, a class.

v_gene	d_gene	len	j_gene	abundance	CDR3aa	CDR3nt
TRBV6-6	-	13	TRBJ2-7	-	CASSPSTSGEQYF	TGTGCCAGCAGCCCCTCTACTAGTGGCGAGCAGTACTTC
TRBV19	-	14	TRBJ1-6	-	CAQAGGGAGSPLHF	TGTGCCCAAGCGGGGGGGGGCGCAGGGTCACCCCTCCACTTT
TRBV4-2	-	14	TRBJ2-7	-	CASSQGGTSYEQYF	TGTGCCAGCAGCCAAGGGGGGACTTCCTACGAGCAGTACTTC
TRBV19	TRBD1	15	TRBJ2-7	-	CASSPLQGAVGEQYF	TGTGCCAGTAGTCCTTTACAGGGGGCTGTCGGCGAGCAGTACTTC
TRBV29-1	-	10	TRBJ1-1	once	CSVTAGKAFF	TGCAGCGTTACGGCAGGGAAAGCTTTCTTT
TRBV24-1	TRBD1	15	TRBJ2-2	-	CATSDGTANTGELFF	TGTGCCACCAGTGATGGGACAGCGAACACCGGGGAGCTGTTTTTT
TRBV3-1/TRBV3-2	TRBD1	15	TRBJ1-3	-	CASSSDRGSGNTIYF	TGTGCCAGCAGCTCCGACAGGGGCTCTGGAAACACCATATATTTT
TRBV24-1	TRBD2	13	TRBJ2-3	-	CATSGEGTDTQYF	TGTGCCACCAGTGGGGAGGGTACAGATACGCAGTATTTT
TRBV24-1	TRBD2	13	TRBJ2-6	-	CAIGGAGANVLTF	TGTGCCATTGGGGGGGCTGGGGCCAACGTCCTGACTTTC
TRBV29-1	TRBD1	13	TRBJ2-2	-	CSVGRQGAGELFF	TGCAGCGTTGGACGGCAGGGGGCCGGGGAGCTGTTTTTT
TRBV7-2	-	14	TRBJ2-7	-	CASRKGDPAYEQYF	TGTGCCAGCAGAAAGGGGGACCCCGCCTACGAGCAGTACTTC
TRBV10-1	TRBD2	14	TRBJ2-7	-	CASSESGRAYEQYF	TGCGCCAGCAGTGAAAGCGGGAGAGCCTACGAGCAGTACTTC
TRBV11-3	TRBD2	17	TRBJ2-2	-	CASSFRTSGMSTGELFF	TGTGCCAGCAGCTTCAGGACTAGCGGGATGAGCACCGGGGAGCTGTTTTTT
TRBV7-9	-	11	TRBJ1-1	few	CASSPDIKAFF	TGTGCCAGCAGCCCAGACATAAAAGCTTTCTTT
TRBV7-8	TRBD1	15	TRBJ1-4	once	CASSLESGTGGKLFF	TGTGCCAGCAGCTTGGAATCCGGGACAGGGGGCAAACTGTTTTTT
TRBV6-8	-	13	TRBJ2-3	-	CARDPGSTDTQYF	TGTGCCAGAGATCCGGGTAGCACAGATACGCAGTATTTT
TRBV4-3	TRBD2	21	TRBJ2-6	-	CASSQGGSDGRGASGANVLTF	TGCGCCAGCAGCCAGGGGGGATCTGACGGGCGGGGGGCTTCTGGGGCCAACGTCCTGACTTTC
TRBV9	-	13	TRBJ2-7	-	CASSDPQGNEQYF	TGTGCCAGCAGCGACCCCCAGGGAAACGAGCAGTACTTC
TRBV2	-	12	TRBJ2-5	-	CASSGQLETQYF	TGTGCCAGCAGTGGACAGTTGGAGACCCAGTACTTC
TRBV5-1	TRBD2	15	TRBJ2-5	-	CASSLASGGAETQYF	TGCGCCAGCAGCTTGGCTAGCGGGGGAGCGGAGACCCAGTACTTC
TRBV19	-	15	TRBJ1-1	-	CASSIVATPNTEAFF	TGTGCCAGTAGTATAGTAGCGACACCGAACACTGAAGCTTTCTTT
TRBV27	-	13	TRBJ1-1	-	CASSQGWGTEAFF	TGTGCCAGCAGTCAGGGGTGGGGCACTGAAGCTTTCTTT
TRBV7-3	-	15	TRBJ2-7	-	CASSLNPGPSYEQYF	TGTGCCAGCAGCTTGAATCCGGGTCCTTCCTACGAGCAGTACTTC
TRBV5-4	TRBD2	16	TRBJ2-1	once	CASSPGLAGGPGGQFF	TGTGCCAGCAGCCCGGGACTAGCGGGAGGCCCAGGAGGGCAGTTCTTC
TRBV12-3/TRBV12-4	-	13	TRBJ1-2	-	CASSFSRNYGYTF	TGTGCCAGCAGTTTTAGCAGAAACTATGGCTACACCTTC
TRBV3-1/TRBV3-2	-	15	TRBJ2-1	once	CASSQVINSYNEQFF	TGTGCCAGCAGCCAAGTTATAAACTCCTACAATGAGCAGTTCTTC
TRBV3-1/TRBV3-2	-	19	TRBJ2-5	-	CASSYSRSLPDLRGETQYF	TGTGCCAGCAGCTATAGTCGCTCCCTCCCCGATCTCAGGGGAGAGACCCAGTACTTC
TRBV6-5	-	15	TRBJ1-1	-	CASSGGRILNTEAFF	TGTGCCAGCAGCGGAGGGAGGATTCTGAACACTGAAGCTTTCTTT
TRBV6-6	TRBD1	15	TRBJ1-1	-	CASSSSQGAPGVAFF	TGTGCCAGCAGTAGCTCACAGGGGGCCCCCGGGGTAGCTTTCTTT
TRBV18	-	13	TRBJ2-5	once	CASSPGRAETQYF	TGTGCCAGCTCACCAGGGAGAGCAGAGACCCAGTACTTC
TRBV19	-	12	TRBJ2-3	-	CASSMVGDTQYF	TGTGCCAGTAGTATGGTCGGAGATACGCAGTATTTT
TRBV9	TRBD1	15	TRBJ2-7	-	CASSAGPGTGFEQYF	TGTGCCAGCAGCGCCGGCCCCGGGACAGGGTTCGAGCAGTACTTC
TRBV19	TRBD1	13	TRBJ1-5	-	CASSKTGVQPQHF	TGTGCCAGTAGTAAGACAGGGGTTCAGCCCCAGCATTTT
TRBV6-5	TRBD1	15	TRBJ1-1	-	CASSSEDRGSTEAFF	TGTGCCAGCAGTTCCGAAGACAGGGGGAGCACTGAAGCTTTCTTT
TRBV9	-	13	TRBJ1-2	-	CASSVWIGDGYTF	TGTGCCAGCAGCGTATGGATAGGGGATGGCTACACCTTC
TRBV9	TRBD1	14	TRBJ1-4	-	CASSLGPGGEKLFF	TGTGCCAGCAGCCTCGGCCCAGGGGGTGAAAAACTGTTTTTT
TRBV29-1	-	14	TRBJ1-1	few	CSVHLYREGTEAFF	TGCAGCGTTCATCTCTACAGGGAGGGGACTGAAGCTTTCTTT
TRBV4-2	TRBD2	17	TRBJ2-7	-	CASSRPSGGSRPHEQYF	TGTGCCAGCAGCCGGCCTAGCGGGGGGTCTCGACCTCACGAGCAGTACTTC
TRBV4-1	TRBD1	15	TRBJ2-3	-	CASSQEDRGTDTQYF	TGCGCCAGCAGCCAAGAAGACAGGGGCACAGATACGCAGTATTTT
TRBV2	-	14	TRBJ1-3	-	CASPGGFSGNTIYF	TGTGCGAGCCCAGGAGGCTTCTCTGGAAACACCATATATTTT
TRBV27	-	14	TRBJ2-7	-	CASSLSVVGYEQYF	TGTGCCAGCAGTTTATCAGTCGTCGGGTACGAGCAGTACTTC
TRBV4-1	TRBD2	15	TRBJ2-1	-	CASSQTSGRLSEQFF	TGCGCCAGCAGCCAAACTAGCGGGAGATTGAGTGAGCAGTTCTTC
TRBV25-1	TRBD1	15	TRBJ1-1	-	CASSAGTVKNTEAFF	TGTGCCAGCAGTGCCGGGACAGTGAAAAACACTGAAGCTTTCTTT
TRBV2	-	17	TRBJ2-3	-	CASSEALLGQDMDTQYF	TGTGCCAGCAGTGAAGCGCTTCTGGGACAAGACATGGATACGCAGTATTTT
TRBV6-5	-	13	TRBJ2-7	-	CASSYARTAEQYF	TGTGCCAGCAGTTACGCCCGGACAGCCGAGCAGTACTTC
TRBV9	-	16	TRBJ1-3	-	CASSVEAGAVGNTIYF	TGTGCCAGCAGCGTAGAGGCGGGGGCTGTGGGAAACACCATATATTTT
TRBV30	-	12	TRBJ1-4	-	CARAVANEKLFF	TGTGCCCGAGCCGTGGCTAATGAAAAACTGTTTTTT
TRBV30	TRBD2	13	TRBJ2-7	-	CAWSVGPGGEQYF	TGTGCCTGGAGTGTAGGGCCGGGGGGCGAGCAGTACTTC
TRBV6-5	-	13	TRBJ1-5	-	CASTSQGNQPQHF	TGTGCCAGCACCTCCCAGGGTAATCAGCCCCAGCATTTT
TRBV24-1	-	12	TRBJ1-5	-	CATSLSNQPQHF	TGTGCCACCAGTCTTAGCAATCAGCCCCAGCATTTT
TRBV10-3	TRBD1	15	TRBJ1-2	once	CAISESDRGSYGYTF	TGTGCCATCAGTGAGTCTGACAGGGGTTCCTATGGCTACACCTTC
TRBV2	-	14	TRBJ2-3	-	CASSEDRGADTQYF	TGTGCCAGCAGTGAGGACAGAGGGGCAGATACGCAGTATTTT
TRBV12-5	-	15	TRBJ1-2	few	CASGLGGPFDYGYTF	TGTGCTAGTGGTTTGGGGGGGCCATTCGACTATGGCTACACCTTC
TRBV18	TRBD1	12	TRBJ1-1	-	CASAGQGGEAFF	TGTGCCAGCGCCGGACAGGGCGGTGAAGCTTTCTTT